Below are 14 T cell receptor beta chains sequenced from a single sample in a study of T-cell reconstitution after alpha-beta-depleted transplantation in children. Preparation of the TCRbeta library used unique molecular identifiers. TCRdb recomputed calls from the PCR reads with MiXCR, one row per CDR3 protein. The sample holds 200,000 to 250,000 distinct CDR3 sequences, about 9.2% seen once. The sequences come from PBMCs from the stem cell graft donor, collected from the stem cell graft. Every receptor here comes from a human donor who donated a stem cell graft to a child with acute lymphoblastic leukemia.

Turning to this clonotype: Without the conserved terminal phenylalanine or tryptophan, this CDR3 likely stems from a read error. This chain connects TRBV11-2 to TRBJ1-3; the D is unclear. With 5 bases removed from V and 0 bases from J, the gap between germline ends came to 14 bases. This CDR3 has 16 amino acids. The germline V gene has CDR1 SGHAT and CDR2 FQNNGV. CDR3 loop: CASSLYDPISGNTIYL. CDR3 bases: TGTGCCAGCAGCCTATACGACCCCATCTCTGGAAACACCATATATCTT.

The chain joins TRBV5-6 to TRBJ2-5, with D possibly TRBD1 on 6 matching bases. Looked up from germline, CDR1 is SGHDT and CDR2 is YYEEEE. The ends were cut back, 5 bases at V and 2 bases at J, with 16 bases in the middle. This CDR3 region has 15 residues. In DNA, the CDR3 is TGTGCCAGCAGTCCAGGACAGCTTCGACAAGAGACCCAGTACTTC. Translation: CASSPGQLRQETQYF.

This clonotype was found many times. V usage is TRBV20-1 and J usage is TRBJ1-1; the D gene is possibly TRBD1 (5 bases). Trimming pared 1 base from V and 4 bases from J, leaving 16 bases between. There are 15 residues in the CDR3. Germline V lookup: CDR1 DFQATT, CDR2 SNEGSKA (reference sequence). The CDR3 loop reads CSARVLFGGVTEAFF. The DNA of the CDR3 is TGCAGTGCTAGAGTACTTTTTGGGGGGGTCACTGAAGCTTTCTTT.

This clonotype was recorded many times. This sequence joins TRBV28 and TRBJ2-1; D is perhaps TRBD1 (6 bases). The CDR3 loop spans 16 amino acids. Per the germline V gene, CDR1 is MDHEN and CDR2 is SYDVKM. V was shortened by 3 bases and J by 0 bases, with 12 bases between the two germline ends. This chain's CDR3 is CASSFLGQSSYNEQFF. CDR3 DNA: TGTGCCAGCAGTTTTTTAGGACAGAGCTCCTACAATGAGCAGTTCTTC.

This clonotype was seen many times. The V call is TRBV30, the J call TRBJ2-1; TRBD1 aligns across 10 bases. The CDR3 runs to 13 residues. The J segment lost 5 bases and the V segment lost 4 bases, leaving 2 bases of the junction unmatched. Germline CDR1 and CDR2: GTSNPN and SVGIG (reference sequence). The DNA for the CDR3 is TGTGCCTGGACCGGGACAGGGGACAATGAGCAGTTCTTC. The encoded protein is CAWTGTGDNEQFF.

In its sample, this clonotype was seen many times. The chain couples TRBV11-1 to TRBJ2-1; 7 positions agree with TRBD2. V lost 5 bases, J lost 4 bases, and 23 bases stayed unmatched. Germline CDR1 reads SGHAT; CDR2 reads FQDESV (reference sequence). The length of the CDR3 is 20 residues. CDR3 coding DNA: TGTGCCAGCAGCCCCCCAATAGTGGCGGGGGAAAGCCCGAATTACAATGAGCAGTTCTTC. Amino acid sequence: CASSPPIVAGESPNYNEQFF.

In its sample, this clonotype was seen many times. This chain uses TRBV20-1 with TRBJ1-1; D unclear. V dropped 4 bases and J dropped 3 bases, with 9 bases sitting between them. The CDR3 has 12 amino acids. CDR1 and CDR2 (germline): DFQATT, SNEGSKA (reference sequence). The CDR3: CSATRRDTEAFF. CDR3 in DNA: TGCAGTGCTACTCGGAGGGACACTGAAGCTTTCTTT.

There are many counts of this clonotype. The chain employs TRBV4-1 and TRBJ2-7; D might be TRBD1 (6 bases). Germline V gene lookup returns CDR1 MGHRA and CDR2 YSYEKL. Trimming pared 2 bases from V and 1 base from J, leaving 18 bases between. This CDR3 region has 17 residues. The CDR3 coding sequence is TGCGCCAGCAGCCAAATCGGGACAATTAAGGGGTCCTACGAGCAGTACTTC. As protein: CASSQIGTIKGSYEQYF.

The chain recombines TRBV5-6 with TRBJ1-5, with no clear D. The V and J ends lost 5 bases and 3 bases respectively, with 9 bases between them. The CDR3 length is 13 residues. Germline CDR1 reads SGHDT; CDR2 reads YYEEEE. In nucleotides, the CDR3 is TGTGCCAGCAGTATGGGCCTCAATCAGCCCCAGCATTTT. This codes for CASSMGLNQPQHF.

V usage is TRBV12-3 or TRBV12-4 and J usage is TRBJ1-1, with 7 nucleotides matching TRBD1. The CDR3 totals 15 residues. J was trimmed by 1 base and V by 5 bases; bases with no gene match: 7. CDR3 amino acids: CASSGIGQANTEAFF. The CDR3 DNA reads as TGTGCCAGCAGTGGGATCGGACAGGCGAACACTGAAGCTTTCTTT.

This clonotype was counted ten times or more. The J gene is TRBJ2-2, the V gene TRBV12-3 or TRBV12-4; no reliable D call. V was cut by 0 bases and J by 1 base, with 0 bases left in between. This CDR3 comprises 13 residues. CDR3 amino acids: CASSLANTGELFF. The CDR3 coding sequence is TGTGCCAGCAGTTTAGCGAACACCGGGGAGCTGTTTTTT.

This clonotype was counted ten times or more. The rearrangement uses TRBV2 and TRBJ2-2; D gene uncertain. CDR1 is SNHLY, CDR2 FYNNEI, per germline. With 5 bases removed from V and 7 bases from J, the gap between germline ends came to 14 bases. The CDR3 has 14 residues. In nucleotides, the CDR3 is TGTGCCAGCAGTACCGGGCAGGAGTACGGGGAGCTGTTTTTT. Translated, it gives CASSTGQEYGELFF.

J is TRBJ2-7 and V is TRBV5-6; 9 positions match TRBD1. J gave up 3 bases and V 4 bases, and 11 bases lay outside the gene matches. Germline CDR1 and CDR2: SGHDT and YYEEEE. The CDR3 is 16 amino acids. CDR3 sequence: CASSTDRGEYLYEQYF. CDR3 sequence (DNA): TGTGCCAGCAGCACGGACAGGGGCGAGTATCTCTACGAGCAGTACTTC. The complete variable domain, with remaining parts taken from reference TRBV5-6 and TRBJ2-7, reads DAGVTQSPTHLIKTRGQQVTLRCSPKSGHDTVSWYQQALGQGPQFIFQYYEEEERQRGNFPDRFSGHQFPNYSSELNVNALLLGDSALYLCASSTDRGEYLYEQYFGPGTRLTVT.

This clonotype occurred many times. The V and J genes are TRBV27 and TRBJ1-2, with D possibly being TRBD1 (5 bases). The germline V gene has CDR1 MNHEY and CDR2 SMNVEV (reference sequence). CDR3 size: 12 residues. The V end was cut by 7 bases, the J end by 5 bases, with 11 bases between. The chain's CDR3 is CASNGPGYGYTF. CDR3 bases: TGTGCCAGCAATGGTCCAGGGTATGGCTACACCTTC.